The 12 T cell receptor beta chains in this list originate from one sample, sequenced in a study of human T cells and chemical hapten exposure. The sample's time point: patch test 1, 2 weeks after DPC sensitization. The treatment was: therapeutic diphenylcyclopropenone sensitization with weekly scalp DPC. TCRdb redid the calling of the RACE reads with MiXCR, one entry per CDR3 protein. The sample comprises about 340,000 distinct CDR3 sequences, around 7% of which are singletons, and 8% to 9% rests with the top ten. The sample was whole blood, taken in connection with sensitization to the hapten diphenylcyclopropenone (DPC). These receptors were obtained from a woman younger than 35 with alopecia areata. Some clones in this sample may be carry-over from other donors' samples.

The V and J genes are TRBV20-1 and TRBJ2-7; weak D call: TRBD1 (6 bases). This CDR3 has 16 amino acids. Trimming took off 2 bases at V and 2 bases at J, with 19 bases between the two ends. Germline V gene sequence: CDR1 DFQATT, CDR2 SNEGSKA (reference sequence). CDR3 in amino acids: CSARKDIGTFTYEQYF. The CDR3 nucleotides read TGCAGTGCTAGAAAAGATATAGGGACATTTACCTACGAGCAGTACTTC.

V usage is TRBV10-3 and J usage is TRBJ2-1; 11 bases line up with TRBD2. CDR3 size: 18 residues. The germline V gene has CDR1 ENHRY and CDR2 SYGVKD. V gave up 0 bases and J gave up 5 bases; unmatched junction bases: 9. The CDR3 nucleotides are TGTGCCATCAGTGAGTCCACCATGCTAGCGGGGGGTCACAATGAGCAGTTCTTC. Amino acid sequence: CAISESTMLAGGHNEQFF.

The chain combines TRBV6-5 with TRBJ2-7; D gene ambiguous. The CDR3 extends over 14 amino acids. CDR1 and CDR2 (germline): MNHEY, SVGAGI. The V end was cut by 0 bases, the J end by 2 bases, with 8 bases between. The CDR3 spells CASSYSIVAYEQYF. DNA for the CDR3: TGTGCCAGCAGTTACTCCATCGTAGCCTACGAGCAGTACTTC.

The V call is TRBV2, the J call TRBJ2-3; no firm D call. This CDR3 comprises 16 residues. From germline, CDR1 is SNHLY and CDR2 FYNNEI. Trimming removed 4 bases from V and 2 bases from J, with 16 bases in between. CDR3 sequence (DNA): TGTGCCAGCAGTGGAAAGGAACAGCTAAACACAGATACGCAGTATTTT. Its translation is CASSGKEQLNTDTQYF.

This clonotype was recorded a few times. The chain has TRBV4-3 and TRBJ2-7; D may be TRBD1 (6 bases). The germline CDR1 and CDR2 sequences are LGHNA and YSLEER. Trimming took off 1 base at V and 3 bases at J, with 7 bases between the two ends. CDR3 length: 13 amino acids. Here the CDR3 DNA reads TGCGCCAGCAGCCAAGGACAGGACTACGAGCAGTACTTC. Encoded protein: CASSQGQDYEQYF.

This clonotype was seen only a few times. V gene TRBV6-2 or TRBV6-3 combines with J gene TRBJ1-1; D is uncertain. In germline, CDR1 is MNHEY, CDR2 SVGEGT. V lost 4 bases and J lost 6, with 18 bases in between. This CDR3 is 15 amino acids long. The DNA for the CDR3 is TGTGCCAGCAGTTTGTCTGACCACCTTGGGGCTGAAGCTTTCTTT. As protein: CASSLSDHLGAEAFF.

This sequence joins TRBV12-3 or TRBV12-4 and TRBJ2-1; D possibly uses TRBD1 or TRBD2 (5 bases each). The CDR3 loop spans 13 amino acids. V lost 5 bases, J lost 5 bases, and 10 bases lay in between. The CDR3 DNA is TGTGCCAGCAGTCCCCGGGGACACAATGAGCAGTTCTTC. Amino acids: CASSPRGHNEQFF.

This clonotype has a count of ten or more. V usage is TRBV3-1 and J usage is TRBJ2-1; 15 nucleotides align to TRBD2. CDR1 and CDR2 (germline): LGHDT, YNNKEL (reference sequence). J lost 3 bases, V lost 4 bases, and 4 bases had no gene match. This CDR3 is built from 17 residues. The CDR3 bases are TGTGCCAGCAGCCGGACTAGCGGGGGGGCGGGCTACAATGAGCAGTTCTTC. This gives the protein CASSRTSGGAGYNEQFF.

Only a few counts were recorded for this clonotype. The chain carries TRBV4-1 and TRBJ1-4; 9 bases match TRBD1. The CDR3 spans 17 residues. Germline assignment: CDR1 MGHRA and CDR2 YSYEKL. Losses at the gene ends were 7 bases for V and 6 bases for J; bases not matched to a gene: 15. CDR3 sequence reads: CASKSPGQGVFDEKLFF. The DNA for the CDR3 is TGCGCCAGCAAGTCCCCGGGACAGGGAGTGTTCGATGAAAAACTGTTTTTT.

The rearrangement uses TRBV21-1 and TRBJ1-1; TRBD1, the table's D call, was not compared with the DNA. TRBV21-1 is a listed pseudogene. The CDR3 loop spans 17 amino acids. CDR3 residues: CASSKVLPGNWNTEAFF. The CDR3 bases are TGTGCCAGCAGCAAAGTTCTCCCGGGCAATTGGAACACTGAAGCTTTCTTT.

This clonotype has only a few counts. The rearrangement links TRBV3-1 to TRBJ2-2; D may be TRBD1 (6 bases). Germline-derived CDR1 and CDR2 are LGHDT and YNNKEL (reference sequence). The CDR3 consists of 15 residues. V lost 8 bases and J lost 1, with 14 bases in between. The CDR3 spells CASVQGTRNTGELFF. The CDR3 coding sequence is TGTGCCAGCGTCCAGGGGACACGGAACACCGGGGAGCTGTTTTTT.

This clonotype was picked up many times. The chain joins TRBV7-9 to TRBJ2-3; maybe TRBD1 (6 bases). CDR1 is SEHNR, CDR2 FQNEAQ, per germline (reference sequence). V was trimmed by 4 bases and J by 5 bases, leaving 13 bases between them. This CDR3 contains 14 residues. The CDR3 reads CASSSTGFLDTQYF. The CDR3 DNA is TGTGCCAGCAGCTCCACAGGGTTCCTAGATACGCAGTATTTT.